A selection of T cell receptor beta chains follows, all from one sample in a study of breast tumors, draining lymph nodes, adjacent tissues. TCRdb re-derived calls from the multiplex PCR reads in MiXCR, one entry per CDR3 protein. The sample lists some 100,000 distinct CDR3 sequences, approximately 21% occurring once. The material sequenced was axillary lymph node tissue. These receptors were taken from a female donor with breast cancer. Some clones in this sample may be carry-over from other donors' samples. CDR3s include the opening cysteine and the closing phenylalanine or tryptophan. A D gene is named only where the DNA matches it firmly. Size values are once, few and many counts, or a class for expanded clones, and some rows have none.

TRBJ2-5 | TRBD2 | TRBV9 | many | TGTGCCAGCAGCAAAAGCGGGGGGGCTTTAGAGACCCAGTACTTC | CASSKSGGALETQYF
TRBJ2-1 | . | TRBV9 | many | TGTGCCAGCAGCCCGGGACTTAACAATGAGCAGTTCTTC | CASSPGLNNEQFF
TRBJ1-1 | . | TRBV29-1 | . | TGCAGCGTTGTGGCTACAGACCGGAACACTGAAGCTTTCTTT | CSVVATDRNTEAFF
TRBJ2-7 | . | TRBV28 | . | TGTGCCAGCAGTTTTCGGAGCTCCTACGGGCAGTACTTC | CASSFRSSYGQYF
TRBJ1-2 | . | TRBV29-1 | many | TGCAGCCCACCCCCGGAGGGGGAGGACTATGGCTACACCTTC | CSPPPEGEDYGYTF
TRBJ2-2 | . | TRBV20-1 | . | TGCAGTGCTAGAGATTTCAGAGGTAGCACCGGGGAGCTGTTTTTT | CSARDFRGSTGELFF
TRBJ2-1 | TRBD1 | TRBV6-1 | . | TGTGCCAGCTGGGGCGGACAGGGCGGAGATGAGCAGTTCTTC | CASWGGQGGDEQFF
TRBJ2-5 | . | TRBV24-1 | many | TGTGCCACCGCGGACGGAGCACAAGAGACCCAGTACTTC | CATADGAQETQYF
TRBJ2-7 | . | TRBV5-1 | many | TGCGCCAGCAGCTTGGTAGCAGGAACGTCCTACGAGCAGTACTTC | CASSLVAGTSYEQYF
TRBJ2-1 | TRBD2 | TRBV9 | . | TGTGCCAGCAGCGCCTCTTCGGGGGGGGCGGGTTTCAATGAGCAGTTCTTC | CASSASSGGAGFNEQFF
TRBJ2-1 | . | TRBV7-8 | many | TGTGCCAGCAGCTTAGCCAGTTCCTACAATGAGCAGTTCTTC | CASSLASSYNEQFF
TRBJ1-6 | . | TRBV2 | many | TGTGCCAGCAGTGGTGGGGAAGGTAATTCACCCCTCCACTTT | CASSGGEGNSPLHF
TRBJ2-1 | TRBD2 | TRBV7-2 | many | TGTGCCAGCAGCTTAGTCACTCTAGCGGGAACTTACAATGAGCAGTTCTTC | CASSLVTLAGTYNEQFF
TRBJ2-3 | TRBD1 | TRBV6-2/TRBV6-3 | . | TGTGCCAGCAGTTACCGGACAGGGGGTGATACGCAGTATTTT | CASSYRTGGDTQYF
TRBJ2-7 | . | TRBV20-1 | many | TGCAGTGCTAGTATGGGCCTACTCGCCGCCTACGAGCAGTACTTC | CSASMGLLAAYEQYF
TRBJ1-6 | . | TRBV10-2 | many | TGCGCCAGCAGTGAGTGGGGAAGTAAATCTTCACCCCTCCACTTT | CASSEWGSKSSPLHF
TRBJ2-1 | TRBD2 | TRBV20-1 | many | TGCAGTGCTAGAGGGATGGGACTAGTGAAGGGAGAGCAGTTCTTC | CSARGMGLVKGEQFF
TRBJ2-5 | . | TRBV10-3 | . | TGTGCCATCAGGACTGGAGGGACTGGGGAGACCCAGTACTTC | CAIRTGGTGETQYF
TRBJ1-2 | . | TRBV7-9 | many | TGTGCCAGCAGCGCAGCCGGGACCCAAGCTAACTATGGCTACACCTTC | CASSAAGTQANYGYTF
TRBJ2-2 | . | TRBV5-6 | many | TGTGCCAGCAGCTTGACCCTAGGCACCGGGGAGCTGTTTTTT | CASSLTLGTGELFF
TRBJ2-1 | . | TRBV12-3/TRBV12-4 | many | TGTGCCAGCAGTTTAGCGGGCCTAGGAAATGAGCAGTTCTTC | CASSLAGLGNEQFF
TRBJ2-3 | TRBD2 | TRBV4-1 | many | TGCGCCAGCAGCCAAGTGGGTAGCGGGAGGGTGGCAGATACGCAGTATTTT | CASSQVGSGRVADTQYF
TRBJ1-4 | TRBD1 | TRBV2 | many | TGTGCCAGCGGTATAGACAGGGCTGCTGAAAAACTGTTTTTT | CASGIDRAAEKLFF
TRBJ1-1 | . | TRBV14 | . | TGTGCCAGCAGCCCAAGGGATGTTTATACAGGAAACACTGAAGCTTTCTTT | CASSPRDVYTGNTEAFF
TRBJ2-2 | . | TRBV11-2 | many | TGTGCCAGCAGCTTAGATTTGGTGTCCGGGGAGCTGTTTTTT | CASSLDLVSGELFF
TRBJ2-7 | . | TRBV19 | many | TGTGCCAGTAGTATAGAACAGGGCGCCCACGAGCAGTACTTC | CASSIEQGAHEQYF
TRBJ2-7 | . | TRBV4-1 | many | TGCGCCAGCAGAGGAGCGTCCAACGAGCAGTACTTC | CASRGASNEQYF
TRBJ2-1 | . | TRBV27 | many | TGTGCCAGCAGCCACTACAATGAGCAGTTCTTC | CASSHYNEQFF
TRBJ2-2 | TRBD1 | TRBV15 | many | TGTGCCACCAGCCCCCGGGACAGAAGAAGCGGGGAGCTGTTTTTT | CATSPRDRRSGELFF
TRBJ2-6 | . | TRBV28 | many | TGTGCCAGCAGCCAACCAGGGGCCAACGTCCTGACTTTC | CASSQPGANVLTF